These 3 T cell receptor beta chains originate from one sample sequenced in a study of blood T cell repertoires in COVID-19. Libraries were prepared by immunoSEQ multiplex PCR; TCRdb keeps only in-frame clonotypes and omits some of them. The table includes 80,000 to 100,000 clones, roughly 80% detected once. Sequencing was done on a sample of peripheral blood. These receptor sequences come from a human donor in a cohort sampled during active COVID-19.

The chain's CDR3 is CASSLYSGGSNYGYTF. In DNA, the CDR3 is TGTGCCAGCAGTTTATATTCGGGGGGCTCTAACTATGGCTACACCTTC. The chain joins TRBV28 to TRBJ1-2; TRBD1 might be the D (6 bases). This CDR3 is 16 amino acids long. V was pared by 1 base and J by 0 bases, with 12 bases between. Germline CDR1 MDHEN, CDR2 SYDVKM.

Note on this clone: Other DNA sequences from this sample encode an identical CDR3 as well. The V gene is TRBV5-4, the J gene TRBJ2-7; 8 bases are shared with TRBD1. The junction had 1 base not matched to a gene; V was cut back by 4 bases and J by 1 base. Per the germline V gene, CDR1 is SGHNT and CDR2 is YYREEE (reference sequence). This CDR3 spans 13 amino acids. CDR3 residues: CASSRTGSYEQYF. CDR3 DNA: TGTGCCAGCAGCAGGACAGGGTCCTACGAGCAGTACTTC.

The rearrangement joins TRBV5-1 to TRBJ2-7, with D possibly TRBD1 on 6 matching bases. CDR1 is SGHRS and CDR2 is YFSETQ in the germline V gene. The CDR3 has 14 residues. Trimming pared 0 bases from V and 3 bases from J, leaving 10 bases between. This chain's CDR3 is CASSLDRDNYEQYF. The DNA of the CDR3 is TGCGCCAGCAGCTTGGACAGGGACAACTACGAGCAGTACTTC.